This T cell receptor (beta chain) was sequenced during a study of graft-versus-host responses after intestinal transplantation. Study summary: Each transplant was multivisceral, liver-intestinal, or isolated intestinal. Induction with anti-thymocyte globulin, then tacrolimus and steroids for about 3 years, was given to all recipients. General observations from the study: After transplant, early declines in HvG clones were associated with peak levels of circulating GvH clones. Individuals carrying graft-donor T cell macrochimerism showed high graft-versus-host to host-versus-graft clonal ratios in allografts.

A word on this clone: Antigen specificity is unknown.

This CDR3 comprises 17 residues. V was pared by 0 bases and J by 3 bases, with 16 bases between. CDR1 is LGHNA, CDR2 YNFKEQ, per germline. Profiling relied on immunoSEQ multiplex PCR, and the TCRdb table lists in-frame clones only, not all of them. The sample yields tens of thousands of clones, around 91% seen once. The specimen comprised unstimulated CD8+ T cells sorted from spleen or lymph node cells, sampled before transplant. This TCR was recovered from a human donor who was the organ donor for an intestinal transplant. This rearrangement joins TRBV4-2 to TRBJ2-3; the D gene is possibly TRBD2 (7 bases). The CDR3 protein is CASSQEKYGGPTDTQYF. CDR3 coding DNA: TGTGCCAGCAGCCAAGAAAAGTACGGGGGGCCGACAGATACGCAGTATTTT.